A selection of T cell receptor beta chains follows, all from one sample in a study of blood T cell repertoires in COVID-19. TCRdb keeps only in-frame clones here, not all; method: immunoSEQ multiplex PCR. The sample has about 340,000 clones; about 90% are singletons. The material sequenced was peripheral blood. The receptors shown here come from a young woman who had recovered from COVID-19. The CDR3 runs from the conserved cysteine through the conserved F or W. The order of the fields is J gene, D gene, clone size, V gene, CDR3 DNA, CDR3 protein. A D gene is named only where the DNA matches it firmly. The size entry is marked missing in some rows and otherwise reads once, few, many or a size class.

J gene: TRBJ2-5
D gene: .
clone size: .
V gene: TRBV6-6
CDR3 DNA: TGTGCCAGCAGTAGTTTTAGTGAGACCCAGTACTTC
CDR3 protein: CASSSFSETQYF

J gene: TRBJ2-3
D gene: .
clone size: .
V gene: TRBV4-1
CDR3 DNA: TGCGCCAGCAGCCCGACTAGGGAAGATACGCAGTATTTT
CDR3 protein: CASSPTREDTQYF

J gene: TRBJ1-5
D gene: .
clone size: .
V gene: TRBV28
CDR3 DNA: TGTGCCAGCAGTTTTGGTATCAGGGATCTCAGCAATCAGCCCCAGCATTTT
CDR3 protein: CASSFGIRDLSNQPQHF

J gene: TRBJ1-6
D gene: .
clone size: once
V gene: TRBV11-2
CDR3 DNA: TGTGCCAGCAGCCCGATCGACATCCAGGGTGCCCTCCACTTT
CDR3 protein: CASSPIDIQGALHF

J gene: TRBJ2-1
D gene: .
clone size: .
V gene: TRBV24-1
CDR3 DNA: TGTGCCACCAGTGATCCTTACGGCTACAATGAGCAGTTCTTC
CDR3 protein: CATSDPYGYNEQFF

J gene: TRBJ1-2
D gene: TRBD1
clone size: .
V gene: TRBV5-6
CDR3 DNA: TGTGCCAGCAGCTTGGGAAACAGGGGGCAGGACTATGGCTACACCTTC
CDR3 protein: CASSLGNRGQDYGYTF

J gene: TRBJ1-4
D gene: .
clone size: .
V gene: TRBV4-3
CDR3 DNA: TGCGCCAGCAGCCAAGTGTTACGTCAGTCTAATGAAAAACTGTTTTTT
CDR3 protein: CASSQVLRQSNEKLFF

J gene: TRBJ2-3
D gene: .
clone size: .
V gene: TRBV2
CDR3 DNA: TGTGCCAGCGACTCTAGCGGCACAGATACGCAGTATTTT
CDR3 protein: CASDSSGTDTQYF

J gene: TRBJ1-1
D gene: .
clone size: .
V gene: TRBV9
CDR3 DNA: TGTGCCAGCAGCGTAGATGCTGGCAGGGAGGGAGTCGGAGCTTTCTTT
CDR3 protein: CASSVDAGREGVGAFF

J gene: TRBJ2-3
D gene: TRBD1
clone size: .
V gene: TRBV11-3
CDR3 DNA: TGTGCCAGCAGCTTAAGTGGCAGGGGGCGGACAGATACGCAGTATTTT
CDR3 protein: CASSLSGRGRTDTQYF

J gene: TRBJ1-2
D gene: .
clone size: .
V gene: TRBV7-9
CDR3 DNA: TGTGCCAGCAGCCCCGACACGCGATATGGCTACACCTTC
CDR3 protein: CASSPDTRYGYTF

J gene: TRBJ2-2
D gene: .
clone size: .
V gene: TRBV7-8
CDR3 DNA: TGTGCCAGCAGCTTACTTAACACCGGGGAGCTGTTTTTT
CDR3 protein: CASSLLNTGELFF